A selection of T cell receptor beta chains follows, all from one sample in a study of cytomegalovirus exposure and HLA in healthy donors. TCRdb's table, derived via immunoSEQ multiplex PCR, lists solely in-frame clones and lacks some. The table has some 150,000 clones, roughly 83% seen once. Specimen: PBMCs. These TCRs come from a human donor in good health. CDR3s include the opening cysteine and the closing phenylalanine or tryptophan. Fields, in order: J gene, V gene, clone size, D gene, CDR3 DNA, CDR3 protein. The D gene is left open where the match is weak. The listing skips clone size in some rows; elsewhere it reads once, few, many or a size class.

>TRBJ2-5|TRBV19|NA|TRBD2
TGTGCCAGTAGTACTCGGACTAGGCAAGAGACCCAGTACTTC
CASSTRTRQETQYF
>TRBJ1-4|TRBV10-3|NA|TRBD1
TGTGCCATCAGTGAGGGACAGGCAACTAATGAAAAACTGTTTTTT
CAISEGQATNEKLFF
>TRBJ1-1|TRBV5-4|NA|TRBD1
TGTGCCAGCAGCTTCGGGACAGGGTCCACTGAAGCTTTCTTT
CASSFGTGSTEAFF
>TRBJ2-5|TRBV28|NA|TRBD2
TGTGCCAGCAGTCCCCTCTTTGGGACTAGCGGAAAGTACCAAGAGACCCAGTACTTC
CASSPLFGTSGKYQETQYF
>TRBJ2-1|TRBV7-6|NA|NA
TGTGCCAGCAGCTTAGGCCGGGGGTCCAATGAGCAGTTCTTC
CASSLGRGSNEQFF
>TRBJ1-4|TRBV7-8|NA|NA
TGTGCCAGCAGCTTAGCGTTCGGGGGTTTGATTGAAAAACTGTTTTTT
CASSLAFGGLIEKLFF
>TRBJ1-1|TRBV6-5|NA|NA
TGTGCCAGCAGTGACAATCGAGGGTCTGAAGCTTTCTTT
CASSDNRGSEAFF
>TRBJ2-7|TRBV10-3|NA|NA
TGTGCCATCAGTGGAAGAGATGGGAGCTCCTACGAGCAGTACTTC
CAISGRDGSSYEQYF
>TRBJ1-2|TRBV30|NA|NA
TGTGCCCGTACCCCCCAGGGTGGTACCTTTGGCTACACCTTC
CARTPQGGTFGYTF
>TRBJ1-1|TRBV5-6|NA|TRBD1
TGTGCCAGCAGCTTGGGGGGGACAGATGAAGCTTTCTTT
CASSLGGTDEAFF
>TRBJ1-4|TRBV4-1|few|NA
TGCGCCAGCAGCCAGATAAGGCAGACAGTTACAACTAATGAAAAACTGTTTTTT
CASSQIRQTVTTNEKLFF
>TRBJ1-2|TRBV30|NA|NA
TGTGCCTCCGACAGGAGCTATGGCTACACCTTC
CASDRSYGYTF
>TRBJ2-7|TRBV5-1|NA|NA
TGCGCCAGCAGCTCCCCATCCGAGGTTCCGAGCTCCTACGAGCAGTACTTC
CASSSPSEVPSSYEQYF
>TRBJ1-1|TRBV5-1|once|TRBD1
TGCGCCAGCAGCGTGGAGGACAGGCTTGAAGCTTTCTTT
CASSVEDRLEAFF
>TRBJ1-5|TRBV4-1|NA|NA
TGCGCCAGCAGCCAAGATCCTCCAGGGAATCAGCCCCAGCATTTT
CASSQDPPGNQPQHF
>TRBJ2-1|TRBV29-1|NA|NA
TGCAGCGTTGTCCTTGACAATGAGCAGTTCTTC
CSVVLDNEQFF
>TRBJ1-1|TRBV28|few|NA
TGTGCCAGCAGCCCCGGGGGAGTAAACACTGAAGCTTTCTTT
CASSPGGVNTEAFF
>TRBJ2-1|TRBV7-3|NA|TRBD2
TGTGCCAGCAGCACCTGGACTAGCGGGAGGTCCTACAATGAGCAGTTCTTC
CASSTWTSGRSYNEQFF
>TRBJ2-1|TRBV28|NA|TRBD2
TGTGCCAGCAGTCCGGGTCCCGGGGAGGGGCGGCTCTACAATGAGCAGTTCTTC
CASSPGPGEGRLYNEQFF
>TRBJ2-3|TRBV4-1|NA|NA
TGCGCCAGCAGCCAAGATGAGGTGGCTAGCTTCTCCCCTAGCACAGATACGCAGTATTTT
CASSQDEVASFSPSTDTQYF
>TRBJ2-3|TRBV5-1|NA|TRBD2
TGCGCCAGCAGCTTCTGGACTAGCGTAATCACAGATACGCAGTATTTT
CASSFWTSVITDTQYF
>TRBJ2-3|TRBV11-3|NA|NA
TGTGCCAGCAGCTTCGACAGGAGGGATACGCAGTATTTT
CASSFDRRDTQYF
>TRBJ1-1|TRBV7-2|NA|NA
TGTGCCAGCAGCTTAGTTTGGCAGGGGAACACTGAAGCTTTCTTT
CASSLVWQGNTEAFF
>TRBJ1-4|TRBV5-1|NA|NA
TGCGCCAGCAGCTTGAGGGGGACACCCACAACTAATGAAAAACTGTTTTTT
CASSLRGTPTTNEKLFF
>TRBJ2-5|TRBV7-6|NA|TRBD2
TGTGCCAGCAGCTCAACCGGGACTAGAGAGGAGACCCAGTACTTC
CASSSTGTREETQYF
>TRBJ1-5|TRBV2|NA|NA
TGTGCCAGCAGTGAAGGGAGGGGCCGTAGCAGCAATCAGCCCCAGCATTTT
CASSEGRGRSSNQPQHF
>TRBJ1-5|TRBV2|NA|NA
TGTGCCAGCAGTACACTGGGGGGATATCAGCCCCAGCATTTT
CASSTLGGYQPQHF
>TRBJ2-1|TRBV13|NA|NA
TGTGCCAGCAGCCCCCCCAGGCGTAACAATGAGCAGTTCTTC
CASSPPRRNNEQFF
>TRBJ2-7|TRBV9|once|TRBD2
TGTGCCAGCAGCCTAAATAGCGGGAGCTACGAGCAGTACTTC
CASSLNSGSYEQYF
>TRBJ1-5|TRBV7-3|NA|TRBD1
TGTGCCAGCAGCTTAATCCCCCCGGGACAGGGGTATAGCAATCAGCCCCAGCATTTT
CASSLIPPGQGYSNQPQHF
>TRBJ2-3|TRBV15|once|TRBD1
TGTGCCACCAGCAGAAACCCGGGACAGGCCACAGATACGCAGTATTTT
CATSRNPGQATDTQYF
>TRBJ1-1|TRBV27|NA|NA
TGTGCCAGCAGTTTTCTCGGGGGGCTAGACACTGAAGCTTTCTTT
CASSFLGGLDTEAFF
>TRBJ2-5|TRBV25-1|NA|NA
TGTGCCAGCAGTGACAAACACAGGCGGTACTTC
CASSDKHRRYF
>TRBJ1-5|TRBV27|NA|NA
TGTGCCAGCAGTTTTTCAGGGGTCGGTCAGCCCCAGCATTTT
CASSFSGVGQPQHF
>TRBJ2-7|TRBV10-3|NA|TRBD1
TGTGCCATCAGTGGATCTCTTGCCGGGACAGGTTATAATGTCGCCTACGAGCAGTACTTC
CAISGSLAGTGYNVAYEQYF
>TRBJ2-7|TRBV6-5|once|TRBD1
TGTGCCAGCAGGCCCCGACAGGGGGGGCCCTACGAGCAGTACTTC
CASRPRQGGPYEQYF
>TRBJ1-1|TRBV6-5|NA|TRBD1
TGTGCCAGCAGGGTGACAGGGCAGAGCGGAACTGAAGCTTTCTTT
CASRVTGQSGTEAFF
>TRBJ1-6|TRBV27|NA|TRBD1
TGTGCCAGCAGGGACAGGGGGATTCTTAATTCACCCCTCCACTTT
CASRDRGILNSPLHF
>TRBJ1-2|TRBV4-3|few|NA
TGCGCCAGCAGCCAAGGGAGGTTTGGAGGCTACACCTTC
CASSQGRFGGYTF
>TRBJ2-7|TRBV25-1|NA|TRBD2
TGTGCCAGCAGTGATCCGGGACTATCGCACGAGCAGTACTTC
CASSDPGLSHEQYF
>TRBJ2-1|TRBV11-3|NA|TRBD1
TGTGCCAGCAGCCGTCGACAGGGGGTAAATGAGCAGTTCTTC
CASSRRQGVNEQFF
>TRBJ2-2|TRBV30|NA|TRBD2
TGTGCCTGGAGTCAGTATCTAGCGGGGGATAAGTTCGGCGGGGAGCTGTTTTTT
CAWSQYLAGDKFGGELFF
>TRBJ1-5|TRBV19|NA|NA
TGTGCCAGTACAGGGGTCGGGAGGAATCAGCCCCAGCATTTT
CASTGVGRNQPQHF
>TRBJ2-3|TRBV7-2|NA|NA
TGTGCCAGCAGCTTCCCACCGGAGGGCCAGGCGGATACGCAGTATTTT
CASSFPPEGQADTQYF
>TRBJ2-5|TRBV15|NA|TRBD2
TGTGCCACCAGCACCCGGACTAGCGGGGGGGGAGAGACCCAGTACTTC
CATSTRTSGGGETQYF
>TRBJ2-7|TRBV7-9|NA|NA
TGTGCCGCCGGGATCTCCTACGAGCAGTACTTC
CAAGISYEQYF
>TRBJ2-1|TRBV25-1|once|TRBD2
TGTGCCAGCAGTGAAAGGGGCCGGGGGGACCGATACAATGAGCAGTTCTTC
CASSERGRGDRYNEQFF
>TRBJ2-5|TRBV25-1|NA|TRBD2
TGTGCCAGCAGTGTTCGTTCGGGGGGGGAGACCCAGTACTTC
CASSVRSGGETQYF
>TRBJ1-1|TRBV30|NA|NA
TGTGCCTGGAGTGTACAGTTATTGAACACTGAAGCTTTCTTT
CAWSVQLLNTEAFF
>TRBJ1-1|TRBV7-2|NA|NA
TGTGCCAGCAGCTTCGACAGGACCGCTGAAGCTTTCTTT
CASSFDRTAEAFF
>TRBJ2-7|TRBV29-1|few|TRBD1
TGCAGCCCCGGGACAGGGGCCATCGAGCAGTACTTC
CSPGTGAIEQYF
>TRBJ1-5|TRBV27|NA|NA
TGTGCCAGCAGTTTATCGGCGGGACAGCCCCAGCATTTT
CASSLSAGQPQHF
>TRBJ2-7|TRBV7-9|NA|TRBD2
TGTGCCAGCAGCTTAGTCAGAGGGGTGGCGGGAGGCCATCCCTACGAGCAGTACTTC
CASSLVRGVAGGHPYEQYF
>TRBJ2-7|TRBV19|once|TRBD1
TGTGCCAGTAGTAGTCAGGGGGCGCAGGGCGAGCAGTACTTC
CASSSQGAQGEQYF
>TRBJ2-7|TRBV6-1|NA|NA
TGTGCCAGCACCCGGATCGGGTACGAGCAGTACTTC
CASTRIGYEQYF